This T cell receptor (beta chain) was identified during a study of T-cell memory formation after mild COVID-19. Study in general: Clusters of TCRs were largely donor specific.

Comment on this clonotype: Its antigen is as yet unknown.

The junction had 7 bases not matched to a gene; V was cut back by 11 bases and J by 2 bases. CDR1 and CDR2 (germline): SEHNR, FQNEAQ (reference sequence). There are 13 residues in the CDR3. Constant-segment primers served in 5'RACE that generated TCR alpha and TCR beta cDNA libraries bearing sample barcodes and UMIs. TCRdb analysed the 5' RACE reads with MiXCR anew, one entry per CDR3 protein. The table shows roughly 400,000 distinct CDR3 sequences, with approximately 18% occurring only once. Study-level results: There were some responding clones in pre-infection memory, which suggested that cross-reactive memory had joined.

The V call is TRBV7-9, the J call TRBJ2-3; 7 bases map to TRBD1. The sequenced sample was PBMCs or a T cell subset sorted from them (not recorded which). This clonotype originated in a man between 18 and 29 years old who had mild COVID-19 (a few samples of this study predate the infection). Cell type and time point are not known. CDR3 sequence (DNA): TGTGCCGGCCGTGGGACAGACACAGATACGCAGTATTTT. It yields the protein CAGRGTDTDTQYF. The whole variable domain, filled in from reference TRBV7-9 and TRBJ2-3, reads DTGVSQNPRHKITKRGQNVTFRCDPISEHNRLYWYRQTLGQGPEFLTYFQNEAQLEKSRLLSDRFSAERPKGSFSTLEIQRTEQGDSAMYLCAGRGTDTDTQYFGPGTRLTVL.